Listed below are T cell receptor beta chains from one sample, sequenced in a study of human CD8 memory T cell subsets. TCRdb reprocessed the 5' RACE reads and reports one entry per CDR3 protein, with no DNA. The sample data list about 20,000 distinct CDR3 sequences. What was sequenced was CD8+ T cells from PBMCs. The source of these receptors is a human donor in good health. Each CDR3 is given with its conserved first and last residue. Clone size is not always given. Where it is, it says once, few, many or a class for expanded clones.

>-|TRBJ1-2|TRBV15|16
CATSRDRAGGAGGYTF
>-|TRBJ2-2|TRBV7-9|15
CASSLGFLTTGELFF
>-|TRBJ1-1|TRBV7-9|15
CASRPPRDPRSEAFF
>-|TRBJ2-5|TRBV7-2|14
CASSPAGTGETQYF
>-|TRBJ2-2|TRBV13|14
CASSSRTGTGELFF
>-|TRBJ2-7|TRBV2|11
CASGYGIEQYF
>-|TRBJ2-5|TRBV5-1|18
CASSLWAGLAGGEETQYF
>-|TRBJ2-1|TRBV19|13
CASRTEGTREQFF
>-|TRBJ2-2|TRBV12-3/TRBV12-4|14
CASSLKGYTGELFF
>-|TRBJ2-4|TRBV11-2|12
CASSTAENIQYF
>-|TRBJ2-3|TRBV4-2|12
CASSQATDTQYF
>-|TRBJ2-3|TRBV5-1|13
CASSDGPSDTQYF
>-|TRBJ1-5|TRBV5-6|15
CASSSFTESNQPQHF
>-|TRBJ2-2|TRBV7-7|15
CASSLSVYDTGELFF
>-|TRBJ1-1|TRBV4-3|14
CASSAQTWDTEAFF
>-|TRBJ2-3|TRBV4-3|17
CASSPGADRDRTDTQYF
>-|TRBJ2-2|TRBV5-6|16
CASSYQRERDTGELFF
>-|TRBJ1-2|TRBV13|15
CASSLDRGLSEGYTF
>-|TRBJ2-2|TRBV24-1|14
CATSSGQGTGELFF
>medium-sized|TRBJ2-5|TRBV7-9|15
CASSSLGTEVETQYF
>-|TRBJ1-2|TRBV9|15
CASSVGGAGDYGYTF
>medium-sized|TRBJ2-1|TRBV7-2|14
CASSVLGSYSEQFF
>-|TRBJ1-1|TRBV7-2|12
CASRQTHLEAFF
>-|TRBJ2-1|TRBV5-1|17
CASSPPTSGSSYNEQFF
>-|TRBJ1-2|TRBV27|14
CASSGTGDSYGYTF
>-|TRBJ2-7|TRBV10-2|15
CASSEPGHLSYEQYF
>-|TRBJ1-1|TRBV5-5|12
CASSIGQEEAFF
>-|TRBJ2-1|TRBV7-6|15
CASRPVGGPMDEQFF
>-|TRBJ2-7|TRBV6-1|15
CASSEGDLESYEQYF
>-|TRBJ1-1|TRBV7-9|15
CASSFGGHTPHEAFF
>-|TRBJ2-7|TRBV28|11
CASGRGNEQYF
>-|TRBJ1-1|TRBV7-2|14
CASSPPSSYTEAFF
>-|TRBJ1-2|TRBV28|13
CASTVYTNYGYTF
>-|TRBJ1-2|TRBV5-1|14
CASSPQGAYYGYTF
>-|TRBJ1-2|TRBV13|16
CASSPRGTVTNYGYTF
>-|TRBJ1-3|TRBV4-3|16
CASSQTYGGSGNTIYF
>medium-sized|TRBJ2-7|TRBV7-9|12
CASSADAYEQYF
>-|TRBJ2-7|TRBV24-1|20
CATSEHGQVSIPVDRYEQYF
>medium-sized|TRBJ1-5|TRBV28|14
CASRVGLSNQPQHF
>-|TRBJ1-1|TRBV7-9|13
CASSHEYSTEAFF